A single sample is the source of the 32 T cell receptor beta chains below, sequenced in a study of response to subunit inactivated influenza vaccine. TCRdb itself ran the RT-PCR reads through MiXCR, one entry per CDR3 protein. The profile shows about 570,000 distinct CDR3 sequences, approximately 10% of them singletons. This sample was also put to use in a study of T cells expressing NK-cell markers. That source notes: Beta-chain TCR cDNA was generated via 5'RACE template switching with UMIs.

The sequenced sample was PBMCs from blood, obtained on the day of vaccination. These receptors came from a man aged 45-65 years who received an inactivated influenza vaccine.

The chain uses TRBV19 and TRBJ2-2; 9 bases are a match to TRBD1. Germline CDR1 LNHDA, CDR2 SQIVND (reference sequence). Trimming cost V 3 bases and J 5 bases; bases outside gene matches: 7. The CDR3 has 16 residues. CDR3 residues: CASSIGDRVRTGELFF. The CDR3 bases are TGTGCCAGTAGTATTGGGGACAGGGTCCGAACCGGGGAGCTGTTTTTT.

This clonotype was counted many times. The chain is built from TRBV4-1 and TRBJ2-1, with TRBD2 identical over 9 bases. Germline loops: CDR1 MGHRA, CDR2 YSYEKL. The CDR3 runs 17 residues. V trimming: 1 base; J trimming: 2 bases; junction bases outside the gene matches: 6. Here the CDR3 reads CASSQVRAGGPYNEQFF. CDR3 DNA sequence: TGCGCCAGCAGCCAAGTCCGGGCGGGGGGGCCCTACAATGAGCAGTTCTTC.

This clonotype has only a few counts. The chain combines TRBV6-1 with TRBJ2-7; 8 nucleotides align to TRBD2. This CDR3 has 14 amino acids. Germline-derived CDR1 and CDR2 are MNHNS and SASEGT. Trimming took 5 bases from V and 2 from J; bases not matched to a gene: 5. The CDR3 DNA is TGTGCCAGCAGTAGGGGGGGACTAGCCTACGAGCAGTACTTC. This encodes CASSRGGLAYEQYF.

This clonotype was seen a handful of times. The chain is built from TRBV12-3 or TRBV12-4 and TRBJ2-2; D gene unclear. The CDR3 loop spans 14 amino acids. The V gene lost 7 bases and the J gene lost 1 base, with 10 bases spanning the gap. The CDR3, as DNA: TGTGCCAGCACCCCCCCGGTGAACACCGGGGAGCTGTTTTTT. As protein: CASTPPVNTGELFF.

The gene calls are TRBV6-1 and TRBJ1-4, with 7 bases aligning to TRBD1. The V gene end was trimmed by 6 bases and the J gene end by 7 bases; junction bases not matched to a gene: 5. The CDR3 is made up of 13 amino acids. Germline V gene lookup returns CDR1 MNHNS and CDR2 SASEGT. CDR3 coding DNA: TGTGCCAGCAGCGTAGACAGGGCTGAAAAACTGTTTTTT. This translates into CASSVDRAEKLFF.

For this clonotype: At one of its ends the junction is not consistent with the germline gene, which may arise from a read error. The J gene is TRBJ2-7, the V gene TRBV20-1; D possibly corresponds to TRBD1 (7 bases). This CDR3 is built from 16 residues. Germline CDR1 DFQATT, CDR2 SNEGSKA (reference sequence). For the CDR3, the DNA is TGCTGTGCTAGAGTGGCCGCAGGGGGGTACTCCTACGAGCAGTACTTC. Translating it yields CCARVAAGGYSYEQYF.

The chain recombines TRBV28 with TRBJ2-7, with D possibly called TRBD1 or TRBD2 (5 bases each). The germline V gene has CDR1 MDHEN and CDR2 SYDVKM. The germline V and J ends were trimmed by 5 bases and 7 bases, with 15 bases remaining between them. The CDR3 has 13 residues. The CDR3 spells CASSAGAVGEQYF. The CDR3 nucleotides read TGTGCCAGCAGTGCCGGGGCTGTGGGTGAGCAGTACTTC.

This rearrangement joins TRBV6-2 or TRBV6-3 to TRBJ1-1; D is unclear. This CDR3 is 14 amino acids long. Between the trimmed V and J ends, which lost 0 bases and 1 base, there was a span of 6 bases. Germline V lookup: CDR1 MNHEY, CDR2 SVGEGT. CDR3 nucleotide sequence: TGTGCCAGCAGTTACTCGAATCAGAACACTGAAGCTTTCTTT. Translating it yields CASSYSNQNTEAFF.

This clonotype was counted only a few times. The rearrangement joins TRBV11-2 to TRBJ1-2; D remains unclear. Per germline, CDR1 SGHAT and CDR2 FQNNGV. This CDR3 comprises 15 residues. Trimming took off 2 bases at V and 0 bases at J, with 10 bases between the two ends. CDR3: CASSLLEGTNYGYTF. The CDR3 nucleotides are TGTGCCAGCAGCTTATTAGAGGGAACTAACTATGGCTACACCTTC.

The rearrangement links TRBV20-1 to TRBJ2-1; D might be TRBD1 or TRBD2, each matching 5 bases. V shed 6 bases and J shed 3 bases, with 15 bases lying between them. The CDR3 has 14 residues. The V gene's germline CDR1 is DFQATT and CDR2 SNEGSKA (reference sequence). The CDR3 here is CSAPGPIHYNEQFF. CDR3 coding DNA: TGCAGTGCACCGGGACCCATCCACTACAATGAGCAGTTCTTC.

This clonotype was seen repeatedly, ten times or more. J is TRBJ2-7 and V is TRBV6-2 or TRBV6-3; 10 positions agree with TRBD1. V trimming: 6 bases; J trimming: 3 bases; junction bases outside the gene matches: 8. This CDR3 contains 15 residues. CDR1 MNHEY and CDR2 SVGEGT come from the germline V gene. CDR3 in amino acids: CASSLSGTGVYEQYF. The DNA of the CDR3 is TGTGCCAGCAGCCTGTCCGGGACAGGGGTCTACGAGCAGTACTTC.

The chain links TRBV20-1 to TRBJ2-5; tentatively, D is TRBD1 or TRBD2 (7 bases each). V was clipped by 3 bases and J by 5 bases, with 16 bases between them. CDR3 length: 14 residues. Germline loops: CDR1 DFQATT, CDR2 SNEGSKA (reference sequence). CDR3 DNA: TGCAGTGCTAGCCAGACAGGGCGGGAGGAGACCCAGTACTTC. As protein: CSASQTGREETQYF.

DNA for the CDR3: TGCGCCAGCAGCCCGGAGAGGACGGGCAATGAGCAGTTCTTC. Translation: CASSPERTGNEQFF. V gene TRBV5-1 combines with J gene TRBJ2-1; D unclear. The V gene lost 4 bases and the J gene lost 6 bases, with 14 bases spanning the gap. The CDR3 is 14 residues long. Germline CDR1 and CDR2: SGHRS and YFSETQ.

This chain joins TRBV10-3 and TRBJ2-1; TRBD2 matches at 10 bases. The V gene's germline CDR1 is ENHRY and CDR2 SYGVKD. J gave up 0 bases and V 10 bases, and 9 bases lay outside the gene matches. The length of the CDR3 is 16 residues. This chain's CDR3 is CATERTSGSSYNEQFF. The DNA of the CDR3 is TGTGCCACGGAAAGGACTAGCGGAAGCTCCTACAATGAGCAGTTCTTC.

The sample holds many counts of this clonotype. V usage is TRBV12-3 or TRBV12-4 and J usage is TRBJ2-3; D possibly uses TRBD1 or TRBD2 (6 bases each). The CDR3 has 15 residues. V lost 5 bases and J 2 bases, leaving 14 bases between the germline ends. The CDR3 loop is CASSPRQDYTDTQYF. For the CDR3, the DNA is TGTGCCAGCAGTCCCCGACAGGACTACACAGATACGCAGTATTTT.

This clonotype has ten or more counts. The chain is built from TRBV15 and TRBJ2-5, with unresolved D. CDR1 is LNHNV, CDR2 YYDKDF, per germline (reference sequence). The length of the CDR3 is 15 residues. Trimming took 0 bases from V and 6 from J, leaving 14 bases between them. CDR3 region: CATSRDSVLEKTQYF. In nucleotides, the CDR3 is TGTGCCACCAGCAGAGACAGTGTCTTAGAGAAGACCCAGTACTTC.

This rearrangement joins TRBV4-2 to TRBJ1-1; D ambiguous. The CDR3 extends over 15 amino acids. Looked up from germline, CDR1 is LGHNA and CDR2 is YNFKEQ. V lost 0 bases to trimming and J lost 4 bases, with 12 bases between them. The DNA for the CDR3 is TGTGCCAGCAGCCAAGATGCACGGGGAAGCACTGAAGCTTTCTTT. It specifies CASSQDARGSTEAFF.

This clonotype was detected only a few times. The CDR3 sequence: CASSELASDTGELFF. The CDR3 DNA reads TGCGCCAGCAGTGAACTAGCGTCCGACACCGGGGAGCTGTTTTTT. V gene TRBV4-1 combines with J gene TRBJ2-2; TRBD2 aligns across 7 bases. This CDR3 spans 15 amino acids. Per the germline V gene, CDR1 is MGHRA and CDR2 is YSYEKL. The V gene end was trimmed by 6 bases and the J gene end by 3 bases; junction bases not matched to a gene: 7.

V usage is TRBV21-1 and J usage is TRBJ2-5; TRBD1 is the table's D call and was not checked against the DNA. TRBV21-1 is a documented pseudogene. The CDR3 totals 18 residues. CDR3 protein: CASSTSPESRQGEETQYF. Here the CDR3 DNA reads TGTGCCAGCAGCACGTCACCCGAATCTAGACAGGGGGAAGAGACCCAGTACTTC.

The chain employs TRBV30 and TRBJ2-3, with a possible D match to TRBD2 (5 bases). CDR1 GTSNPN and CDR2 SVGIG come from the germline V gene (reference sequence). V lost 5 bases, J lost 4 bases, and 13 bases lay in between. CDR3 size: 13 residues. The CDR3 reads CAWRYTSSDTQYF. CDR3 nucleotides: TGTGCCTGGCGGTACACTAGTTCAGATACGCAGTATTTT.

The chain links TRBV2 to TRBJ1-1, with D unresolved. The V end was cut by 0 bases, the J end by 0 bases, with 5 bases between. This CDR3 region has 14 residues. The germline V gene encodes CDR1 SNHLY and CDR2 FYNNEI. CDR3 coding DNA: TGTGCCAGCAGTGAAGCGCCGATGAACACTGAAGCTTTCTTT. Its translation is CASSEAPMNTEAFF.

This chain connects TRBV5-1 to TRBJ2-1; no definite D call. This CDR3 comprises 10 residues. Trimming took off 0 bases at V and 9 bases at J, with 1 base between the two ends. Germline V gene data show CDR1 as SGHRS and CDR2 as YFSETQ. The CDR3 coding sequence is TGCGCCAGCAGCTTGGGTGAGCAGTTCTTC. It yields the protein CASSLGEQFF.

This clonotype showed up many times. This chain joins TRBV12-3 or TRBV12-4 and TRBJ2-5, with D unclear. Deletions cut 3 bases from V and 5 bases from J, with 10 bases between. The CDR3 spans 13 residues. The CDR3 DNA follows: TGTGCCAGCAGTTTCAACCCCCGGGAGACCCAGTACTTC. It translates to CASSFNPRETQYF.

This sequence joins TRBV7-2 and TRBJ2-1; either TRBD1 or TRBD2 may fit D (5 bases each). V was shortened by 4 bases and J by 6 bases, with 19 bases between the two germline ends. This CDR3 comprises 16 residues. CDR1 is SGHTA and CDR2 is FQGNSA in the germline V gene. The chain's CDR3 is CASSSQLGVLVNEQFF. CDR3 nucleotides: TGTGCCAGCAGCTCCCAATTGGGGGTTCTGGTCAATGAGCAGTTCTTC.

The V and J genes are TRBV10-1 and TRBJ1-2; 7 nucleotides line up with TRBD1. Unmatched junction bases numbered 9, after V lost 4 bases and J lost 4 bases. The CDR3 runs to 15 residues. In germline, CDR1 is WNHNN, CDR2 SYGVQD (reference sequence). CDR3 loop: CASSASRDSVYGYTF. The CDR3 nucleotides are TGCGCCAGCAGTGCATCTCGGGACAGCGTCTATGGCTACACCTTC.

The chain links TRBV10-3 to TRBJ2-5; no reliable D call. The CDR3 is 13 residues long. Deletions cut 2 bases from V and 2 bases from J, with 6 bases between. In germline, CDR1 is ENHRY, CDR2 SYGVKD. In DNA form, the CDR3 reads TGTGCCATCAGTGAGCGGCAACAAGAGACCCAGTACTTC. It specifies CAISERQQETQYF.

This clonotype was recorded many times. This chain joins TRBV10-1 and TRBJ2-1; 14 nucleotides agree with TRBD2. The CDR3 extends over 14 amino acids. V was pared by 4 bases and J by 8 bases, with 1 base of the junction left unmatched. Germline V CDR1 and CDR2: WNHNN, SYGVQD (reference sequence). The CDR3 DNA is TGCGCCAGCAGTGCGGGACTAGCGGGGGATGAGCAGTTCTTC. It codes for CASSAGLAGDEQFF.

The chain carries TRBV5-1 and TRBJ2-7; 9 bases align to TRBD2. Germline V gives CDR1 SGHRS, CDR2 YFSETQ. This CDR3 comprises 16 residues. Losses at the gene ends were 0 bases for V and 6 bases for J; bases not matched to a gene: 10. CDR3 region: CASSLDARLAEGEQYF. Written as DNA, the CDR3 is TGCGCCAGCAGCTTGGACGCGAGACTAGCGGAGGGCGAGCAGTACTTC.

This clonotype turned up a few times. J is TRBJ2-7 and V is TRBV7-2, with unresolved D. V shed 1 base and J shed 1 base, with 11 bases lying between them. This CDR3 comprises 15 residues. The V gene's germline CDR1 is SGHTA and CDR2 FQGNSA. The CDR3 sequence: CASSLDRTPSYEQYF. The CDR3 coding sequence is TGTGCCAGCAGCTTAGATAGGACCCCTTCCTACGAGCAGTACTTC.

The chain couples TRBV7-2 to TRBJ2-1; maybe TRBD1 (6 bases). V was pared by 5 bases and J by 6 bases, with 11 bases between. CDR1 and CDR2 from the germline V gene are SGHTA and FQGNSA. The CDR3 covers 13 residues. CDR3 coding DNA: TGTGCCAGCAGCGCATCAGGGGCCAATGAGCAGTTCTTC. Translating it yields CASSASGANEQFF.

This clonotype showed up just a few times. The rearrangement joins TRBV6-2 or TRBV6-3 to TRBJ2-2; D is perhaps TRBD1 (5 bases). The CDR3 has 15 residues. The germline CDR1 and CDR2 sequences are MNHEY and SVGEGT. Trimming removed 2 bases at V and 5 bases at J, with 12 bases between. This CDR3 is CASSYATPGTGELFF. The CDR3 DNA reads TGTGCCAGCAGTTACGCGACGCCAGGGACCGGGGAGCTGTTTTTT.

The chain employs TRBV5-1 and TRBJ2-1; TRBD2 aligns across 9 bases. CDR3 length equals 15 residues. V was pared by 4 bases and J by 5 bases, with 7 bases of the junction left unmatched. Germline CDR1 and CDR2: SGHRS and YFSETQ. CDR3 sequence: CASSLGAGGDNEQFF. In nucleotides, the CDR3 is TGCGCCAGCAGCCTGGGGGCGGGAGGGGACAATGAGCAGTTCTTC.